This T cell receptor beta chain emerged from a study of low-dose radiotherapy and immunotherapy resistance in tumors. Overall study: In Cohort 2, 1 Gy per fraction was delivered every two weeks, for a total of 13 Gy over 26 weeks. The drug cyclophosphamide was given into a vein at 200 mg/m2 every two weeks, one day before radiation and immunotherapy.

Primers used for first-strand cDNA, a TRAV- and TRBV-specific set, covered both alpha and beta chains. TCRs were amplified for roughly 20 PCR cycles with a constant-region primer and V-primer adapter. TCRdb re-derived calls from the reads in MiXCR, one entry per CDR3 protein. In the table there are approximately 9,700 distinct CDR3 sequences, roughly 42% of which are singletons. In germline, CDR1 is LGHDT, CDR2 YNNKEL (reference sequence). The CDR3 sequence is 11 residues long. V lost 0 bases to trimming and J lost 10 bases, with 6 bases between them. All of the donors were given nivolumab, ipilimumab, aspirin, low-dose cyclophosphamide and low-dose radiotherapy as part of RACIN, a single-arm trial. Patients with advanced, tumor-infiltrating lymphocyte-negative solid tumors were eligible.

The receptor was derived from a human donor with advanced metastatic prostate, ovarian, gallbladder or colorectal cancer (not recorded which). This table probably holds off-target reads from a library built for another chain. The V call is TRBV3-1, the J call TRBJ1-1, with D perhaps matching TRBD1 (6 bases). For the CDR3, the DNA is TGTGCCAGCAGCCAAGAAGGGGGAGCTTTCTTT. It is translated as CASSQEGGAFF.